This T cell receptor beta chain was retrieved from a study of OX40 agonist ivuxolimab in advanced cancers. About the study: Patients enrolled in dose escalation were diagnosed with hepatocellular carcinoma, melanoma, renal cell or head and neck cancer. Previous treatment with anti-PD-1, anti-PD-L1 or anti-CTLA-4 therapy was allowed; 35% to 50% had received some. Age averaged around 54 years (range roughly 23 to 79), and roughly 82% were male.

Researchers took blood at baseline, on cycle 4 day 1, and on cycle 7 day 1. Assay: immunoSEQ multiplex PCR; the TCRdb copy retains only in-frame clones and omits some. Of fewer than 50,000 clones detected, less than 95% appear once; the ten largest clones hold about 16%. Trimming removed 0 bases from V and 4 bases from J, with 6 bases in between. Germline CDR1 and CDR2: LGHNA and YSLEER. The CDR3 has 14 residues. The source is an adult with an advanced solid tumor such as melanoma, head and neck, liver or kidney cancer. The chain joins TRBV4-3 to TRBJ1-4; D uncertain. The material sequenced was CD4+ or CD8+ T cells sorted from blood, taken in a trial of the OX40 agonist ivuxolimab. The CDR3 sequence is CASSQDRSNEKLFF. Written as DNA, the CDR3 is TGCGCCAGCAGCCAAGATAGGAGTAATGAAAAACTGTTTTTT.